This T cell receptor beta chain was identified in a study of cytomegalovirus exposure and HLA in healthy donors. Comment on this clone: Antigen specificity is unknown.

CDR3 size: 15 residues. Germline V gene data show CDR1 as SGDLS and CDR2 as YYNGEE. V gave up 3 bases and J gave up 4 bases, with 14 bases separating them. In nominal health when sampled, donors likely had unrecorded immune exposures nonetheless. Whole-study results and caveats: Within a later analysis, the majority of CMV-associated TCR beta chains appeared HLA-restricted. An analysis done earlier found most TCR beta V segments productive about 87% or about 30% of the time. Researchers reported in a later analysis that a missense DCLRE1C variant was tied to TCR beta V- and J-gene trimming.

Vbeta (60) and Jbeta (13) primers were used in the PCR. Clones were read by immunoSEQ multiplex PCR, and TCRdb kept only the in-frame ones, dropping some. The sample has around 300,000 clones; about 87% are singletons. The sequence was collected from a woman in her late teens or twenties in good health and CMV-seronegative. The chain has TRBV9 and TRBJ1-5, with D maybe TRBD1 (6 bases). Sequencing was done on a sample of PBMCs. CDR3 bases: TGTGCCAGCAGCGCCGGGGGGGGCCTAAATCAGCCCCAGCATTTT. Its protein is CASSAGGGLNQPQHF. Full variable domain (remainder filled in from reference TRBV9 and TRBJ1-5): DSGVTQTPKHLITATGQRVTLRCSPRSGDLSVYWYQQSLDQGLQFLIQYYNGEERAKGNILERFSAQQFPDLHSELNLSSLELGDSALYFCASSAGGGLNQPQHFGDGTRLSIL.